This T cell receptor (beta chain) was recovered during a study of T-cell reconstitution after alpha-beta-depleted transplantation in children. This clonotype was seen many times. The trim removed 3 bases at V and 2 bases at J, leaving 1 base unmatched. There are 14 residues in the CDR3. Using unique molecular identifiers, the investigators prepared the TCRbeta library. TCRdb used MiXCR to reprocess the PCR reads, holding one entry per CDR3 protein. The sample has roughly 400,000 distinct CDR3 sequences; about a fifth are singletons. The chain combines TRBV12-3 or TRBV12-4 with TRBJ2-7, with TRBD1 matching 10 bases. The TCR originated in a human donor who donated a stem cell graft to a child with acute myeloid leukemia. Material: PBMCs from the stem cell graft donor, obtained from the stem cell graft. The CDR3, as DNA: TGTGCCAGCAGTTTCGGGACAGGGGCCTACGAGCAGTACTTC. As protein: CASSFGTGAYEQYF.